What follows are 25 T cell receptor beta chains derived from one specimen sequenced in a study of identical twins. TCRdb reanalysed the 5' RACE reads using MiXCR and keeps one entry per CDR3 protein. The sample shows approximately 1.8 million distinct CDR3 sequences, about 30% of them seen only once. Material for sequencing was cord blood. These receptors were obtained from a newborn girl in good health.

This clonotype turned up a few times. The gene calls are TRBV7-2 and TRBJ2-1; 7 nucleotides align to TRBD2. The J segment lost 9 bases and the V segment lost 5 bases, leaving 10 bases of the junction unmatched. CDR1 and CDR2 (germline): SGHTA, FQGNSA. This CDR3 is built from 14 residues. The CDR3: CASSPLGLYGEQFF. CDR3 nucleotide sequence: TGTGCCAGCAGCCCCTTGGGACTATATGGTGAGCAGTTCTTC.

The V gene is TRBV3-1, the J gene TRBJ2-3; D may match TRBD1 or TRBD2 (6 bases each). V was shortened by 3 bases and J by 4 bases, with 14 bases between the two germline ends. The CDR3 runs 15 residues. Germline V gene sequence: CDR1 LGHDT, CDR2 YNNKEL (reference sequence). The CDR3 nucleotides read TGTGCCAGCAGCCACCTGGGGGGCTACTCAGATACGCAGTATTTT. This sequence encodes CASSHLGGYSDTQYF.

This clonotype was seen only a few times. This chain joins TRBV3-1 and TRBJ2-1; 7 bases map to TRBD2. V was clipped by 4 bases and J by 2 bases; unmatched bases: 14. The CDR3 length is 18 residues. Germline V gene lookup returns CDR1 LGHDT and CDR2 YNNKEL (reference sequence). CDR3 residues: CASSPYGLGGTTYNEQFF. The DNA of the CDR3 is TGTGCCAGCAGCCCCTACGGTCTTGGGGGGACTACCTACAATGAGCAGTTCTTC.

The CDR3 protein is CASSRGGIYQPQHF. In DNA form, the CDR3 reads TGTGCCAGCAGCAGGGGGGGGATTTATCAGCCCCAGCATTTT. This chain uses TRBV5-6 with TRBJ1-5; possibly TRBD1 for D (6 bases). CDR1 is SGHDT, CDR2 YYEEEE, per germline. Between the trimmed V and J ends, which lost 4 bases and 5 bases, there was a span of 13 bases. This CDR3 comprises 14 residues. Full variable domain (missing parts from reference TRBV5-6 and TRBJ1-5): DAGVTQSPTHLIKTRGQQVTLRCSPKSGHDTVSWYQQALGQGPQFIFQYYEEEERQRGNFPDRFSGHQFPNYSSELNVNALLLGDSALYLCASSRGGIYQPQHFGDGTRLSIL.

This clonotype was observed a handful of times. The genes are TRBV19 and TRBJ2-3; 7 nucleotides agree with TRBD1. The V and J ends lost 3 bases and 1 base, in that order; junction bases with no gene match: 1. Germline V gene sequence: CDR1 LNHDA, CDR2 SQIVND (reference sequence). The CDR3 is 14 amino acids. CDR3 region: CASSMRGRTDTQYF. The CDR3 DNA is TGTGCCAGTAGTATGAGGGGGCGCACAGATACGCAGTATTTT.

This rearrangement joins TRBV6-2 or TRBV6-3 to TRBJ2-4, with TRBD1 identical over 7 bases. The J call is uncertain, as TRBJ2-7 better fits the DNA end. CDR3 size: 16 residues. The germline V gene has CDR1 MNHEY and CDR2 SVGEGT. CDR3 region: CASTSLPTGRTHEQYF. CDR3 nucleotides: TGTGCCAGCACCTCACTACCGACAGGGCGGACCCACGAGCAGTACTTC.

This chain uses TRBV20-1 with TRBJ2-7, with a possible D match to TRBD1 (6 bases). Trimming left V 3 bases short and J 0 bases short, with 12 bases between. Germline V lookup: CDR1 DFQATT, CDR2 SNEGSKA (reference sequence). The CDR3 is 14 amino acids. CDR3 amino acids: CSARHPTGSYEQYF. The CDR3 nucleotides read TGCAGTGCTAGGCATCCGACAGGCTCCTACGAGCAGTACTTC.

Only a few counts were recorded for this clonotype. The CDR3 spells CASSVRQGTEAFF. The CDR3 nucleotides read TGTGCCAGCAGTGTGAGACAGGGCACTGAAGCTTTCTTT. The chain joins TRBV6-1 to TRBJ1-1; 7 nucleotides match TRBD1. Germline lookup yields CDR1 MNHNS and CDR2 SASEGT. The CDR3 consists of 13 residues. Trimming took 4 bases from V and 4 from J; bases not matched to a gene: 3.

The rearrangement uses TRBV3-1 and TRBJ2-1, with D uncertain. Germline CDR1 LGHDT, CDR2 YNNKEL (reference sequence). V was pared by 0 bases and J by 5 bases, with 20 bases between. The CDR3 covers 18 residues. CDR3: CASSQELLGFGSNNEQFF. The CDR3 DNA is TGTGCCAGCAGCCAAGAATTATTGGGCTTTGGTTCGAACAATGAGCAGTTCTTC.

There are a few counts of this clonotype. The chain employs TRBV20-1 and TRBJ1-2, with 7 bases identical to TRBD1. The CDR3 has 13 amino acids. CDR1 is DFQATT and CDR2 is SNEGSKA in the germline V gene (reference sequence). V lost 6 bases to trimming and J lost 4 bases; unmatched junction nucleotides: 8. The CDR3 region has the DNA TGCAGTGCCGTCCGGGACAGCCCCTATGGCTACACCTTC. Its protein is CSAVRDSPYGYTF.

The chain combines TRBV12-3 or TRBV12-4 with TRBJ1-1; D gene unclear. Trimming stripped 5 bases from V and 6 bases from J, with 13 bases between. The CDR3 loop spans 13 amino acids. The CDR3 DNA reads as TGTGCCAGCAGTGCCCTGGGCCCCCCTGAAGCTTTCTTT. Amino acids: CASSALGPPEAFF.

The rearrangement links TRBV6-2 or TRBV6-3 to TRBJ2-7; D unclear. With 2 bases removed from V and 2 bases from J, the gap between germline ends came to 10 bases. This CDR3 comprises 14 residues. Per germline, CDR1 MNHEY and CDR2 SVGEGT. Here the CDR3 DNA reads TGTGCCAGCAGTTACGCTCCGGGCGCCTACGAGCAGTACTTC. Residues: CASSYAPGAYEQYF.

Concerning this clonotype: This clone may be a read error of a much larger clone one base away. The chain links TRBV3-1 to TRBJ2-1; D possibly matches TRBD1 or TRBD2 (5 bases each). This CDR3 contains 15 residues. Germline CDR1 and CDR2: LGHDT and YNNKEL (reference sequence). V shed 1 base and J shed 10 bases, with 17 bases lying between them. The CDR3 loop reads CASSQAYGEGREQFF. The CDR3 DNA sequence: TGTGCCAGCAGCCAAGCGTACGGCGAGGGACGCGAGCAGTTCTTC.

This chain joins TRBV5-1 and TRBJ2-1, with D possibly TRBD2 on 7 matching bases. The DNA end lines up better with TRBJ2-7; the J call may be wrong. In germline, CDR1 is SGHRS, CDR2 YFSETQ. CDR3 length equals 14 residues. The CDR3 is CASSLRGAYNEQYF. The CDR3 nucleotides read TGCGCCAGCAGCTTGCGGGGGGCCTACAATGAGCAGTACTTC.

The V call is TRBV29-1, the J call TRBJ2-5; TRBD2 agrees at 8 bases. The J call may be in error: the DNA end matches TRBJ2-7 better. Germline V gene sequence: CDR1 SQVTM, CDR2 ANQGSEA. The CDR3 spans 13 residues. In DNA, the CDR3 is TGCAGCGTTGGTCGCCGGGGGGGCTACGAGCAGTACTTC. It codes for CSVGRRGGYEQYF.

In this sample, this clonotype turned up a few times. V is TRBV3-1 and J is TRBJ2-1, with a possible D match to TRBD1 (5 bases). The J call may be wrong; the DNA end is better matched by TRBJ2-7. The CDR3 sequence is 13 residues long. Germline CDR1 LGHDT, CDR2 YNNKEL (reference sequence). The CDR3 DNA follows: TGTGCCAGCAGCCAGTCAGGGAACAATGAGCAGTACTTC. It encodes CASSQSGNNEQYF.

This clonotype has more than one count but fewer than ten. The chain recombines TRBV5-1 with TRBJ2-7; TRBD2 agrees at 15 bases. V shed 4 bases and J 2 bases; nucleotides not matched to a gene: 7. The CDR3 covers 17 residues. Germline CDR1 SGHRS, CDR2 YFSETQ. The CDR3 bases are TGCGCCAGCAGCCTTAGGGGGACTAGCGGGAGGACCTACGAGCAGTACTTC. Protein: CASSLRGTSGRTYEQYF.

This clonotype has just a few counts. CDR3 bases: TGTGCCAGCAGCCAGTCACCTTACTACGAGCAGTACTTC. It is translated as CASSQSPYYEQYF. This chain joins TRBV14 and TRBJ2-7, with D unresolved. V lost 3 bases to trimming and J lost 3 bases, with 9 bases between them. Germline assignment: CDR1 SGHDN and CDR2 FVKESK. CDR3 length: 13 amino acids.

Only a few counts were recorded for this clonotype. The J gene is TRBJ1-1, the V gene TRBV7-6; 9 bases are a match to TRBD1. Germline assignment: CDR1 SGHVS and CDR2 FNYEAQ. The CDR3 runs 15 residues. With V trimmed by 5 bases and J by 6 bases, 10 bases remained unmatched. The CDR3 nucleotides read TGTGCCAGCAGCGGTACCGGGACAGGGACCTCTGAAGCTTTCTTT. This encodes CASSGTGTGTSEAFF.

This clonotype came up many times. The chain employs TRBV12-3 or TRBV12-4 and TRBJ2-1, with D hard to call. The CDR3 runs to 10 residues. Trimming shortened V by 0 bases and J by 11 bases, and 2 bases separated the two germline ends. The CDR3 loop reads CASSLAKQFF. For the CDR3, the DNA is TGTGCCAGCAGTTTAGCGAAGCAGTTCTTC.

The table lists this clonotype with a count of one. The chain links TRBV12-3 or TRBV12-4 to TRBJ2-4; D is unclear. The CDR3 spans 15 residues. V gave up 2 bases and J gave up 0 bases, with 8 bases separating them. CDR3 coding DNA: TGTGCCAGCAGTTTATCCGACCTAGCCAAAAACATTCAGTACTTC. Amino acid sequence: CASSLSDLAKNIQYF.

This rearrangement joins TRBV4-2 to TRBJ1-2; weak D call: TRBD1 (6 bases). CDR3 length: 13 amino acids. In germline, CDR1 is LGHNA, CDR2 YNFKEQ. V was trimmed by 0 bases and J by 8 bases, leaving 10 bases between them. The CDR3: CASSQETGRGYTF. CDR3 coding DNA: TGTGCCAGCAGCCAAGAAACAGGGCGAGGCTACACCTTC.

In its sample, this clonotype was seen a few times. The chain has TRBV29-1 and TRBJ1-1; 9 nucleotides align to TRBD1. Per the germline V gene, CDR1 is SQVTM and CDR2 is ANQGSEA. The trim removed 6 bases at V and 0 bases at J, leaving 5 bases unmatched. The CDR3 covers 14 residues. The CDR3 region is CSVSGQGMNTEAFF. CDR3 DNA sequence: TGCAGCGTGTCCGGACAGGGGATGAACACTGAAGCTTTCTTT.

The V and J genes are TRBV12-5 and TRBJ2-7, with 14 bases aligning to TRBD2. V lost 3 bases, J lost 7 bases, and 8 bases stayed unmatched. The CDR3 covers 16 residues. Germline V lookup: CDR1 LGHNT, CDR2 FRNRAP. The chain's CDR3 is CASGLRLAGGSNEQYF. CDR3 sequence (DNA): TGTGCTAGTGGTTTAAGACTAGCGGGGGGGTCGAATGAGCAGTACTTC.

The sample holds a few counts of this clonotype. The chain is built from TRBV5-1 and TRBJ2-3, with 11 bases identical to TRBD2. Germline-derived CDR1 and CDR2 are SGHRS and YFSETQ. The CDR3 loop spans 18 amino acids. V shed 0 bases, J shed 0 bases, and the junction held 6 bases outside the gene matches. The CDR3 sequence is CASSLVGLAVPSTDTQYF. The CDR3 DNA reads TGCGCCAGCAGCTTGGTGGGACTAGCGGTTCCTAGCACAGATACGCAGTATTTT.